A selection of T cell receptor beta chains follows, all from one sample in a study of cytomegalovirus exposure and HLA in healthy donors. The data were produced by immunoSEQ multiplex PCR, yet TCRdb's version contains in-frame clones alone and is incomplete. The profile shows approximately 120,000 clones, over 75% of them singletons. The sample comprised PBMCs. Every receptor here comes from a man between 50 and 59 years old in good health and CMV-seronegative. The CDR3 runs from the conserved cysteine through the conserved F or W. A D gene is named only where the DNA matches it firmly. Expanded clones get a size class; other rows say once, few or many, or leave the size out.

J gene,clone size,D gene,V gene,CDR3 DNA,CDR3 protein
TRBJ1-3,few,TRBD1,TRBV30,TGTGCCTGGGGCCGGGACAGGGAGTTTGGAAACACCATATATTTT,CAWGRDREFGNTIYF
TRBJ2-4,once,TRBD1,TRBV2,TGTGCCAGCAGCGGACAGGGTTCCAAAAACATTCAGTACTTC,CASSGQGSKNIQYF
TRBJ2-7,NA,NA,TRBV19,TGTGCCAGTAGTATAGGGGTCCAGGGCGGCGAGCAGTACTTC,CASSIGVQGGEQYF
TRBJ2-7,NA,NA,TRBV6-1,TGTGCCAGCAGTGAAGGATTTGCGGCTTACTACGAGCAGTACTTC,CASSEGFAAYYEQYF
TRBJ2-3,NA,TRBD2,TRBV5-4,TGTGCCAGCAGCCCCTTGGCGGGAGAGGTGGGCACAGATACGCAGTATTTT,CASSPLAGEVGTDTQYF
TRBJ2-7,NA,NA,TRBV5-1,TGCGCCAGCAGCTTGGATAGCCGCTACGAGCAGTACTTC,CASSLDSRYEQYF
TRBJ2-1,NA,TRBD2,TRBV7-2,TGTGCCAGCAGCTTAGGCCGGGGCGGGGGGCAGTTCTTC,CASSLGRGGGQFF
TRBJ1-1,NA,TRBD1,TRBV11-2,TGTGCCAGCAGCTCCCAACAGGGGGGATTCGGGACTGAAGCTTTCTTT,CASSSQQGGFGTEAFF
TRBJ2-7,few,NA,TRBV6-5,TGTGCCACACAGGATTCCTACGAGCAGTACTTC,CATQDSYEQYF
TRBJ1-1,NA,TRBD1,TRBV2,TGTGCCAGCAGTTTGACAGGGGGCACTGAAGCTTTCTTT,CASSLTGGTEAFF
TRBJ1-2,NA,NA,TRBV5-4,TGTGCCAGCAGCTCTCCCAGAGGGCTTGGCTATGGCTACACCTTC,CASSSPRGLGYGYTF
TRBJ1-1,NA,TRBD1,TRBV7-8,TGTGCCAGCAGCCCGGACAGGGGAGGCACTGAAGCTTTCTTT,CASSPDRGGTEAFF
TRBJ2-1,NA,TRBD1,TRBV19,TGTGCCAGTACAGGACAGGGGTTCCCCGAGCAGTTCTTC,CASTGQGFPEQFF
TRBJ1-4,NA,NA,TRBV28,TGTGCCAGCAGTTTATCCGAGACAGGCAGGGAAAAACTGTTTTTT,CASSLSETGREKLFF
TRBJ2-5,NA,NA,TRBV7-9,TGTGCCAGCAGCTTATCGAGGGCGATCCAAGAGACCCAGTACTTC,CASSLSRAIQETQYF
TRBJ2-5,NA,NA,TRBV7-9,TGTGCCAGCGGGATAGGCGGGTACCAAGAGACCCAGTACTTC,CASGIGGYQETQYF
TRBJ2-2,few,TRBD1,TRBV2,TGTGCCAGCAGTGATGGGACAGGGTCCTACACCGGGGAGCTGTTTTTT,CASSDGTGSYTGELFF
TRBJ1-1,NA,NA,TRBV2,TGTGCCAGCAGATCAGGGGCAACCCCCAACACTGAAGCTTTCTTT,CASRSGATPNTEAFF
TRBJ1-2,NA,NA,TRBV7-9,TGTGCCAGCAGCCGAAAGCGGGAGAGTAACTATGGCTACACCTTC,CASSRKRESNYGYTF
TRBJ2-7,NA,TRBD1,TRBV5-6,TGTGCCAGCAGCTTACCTGACAGGGTTTCCCACGAGCAGTACTTC,CASSLPDRVSHEQYF
TRBJ2-1,few,TRBD2,TRBV10-2,TGCGCCAGCTCCCGGACTAGCGGGGCCAATGAGCAGTTCTTC,CASSRTSGANEQFF
TRBJ1-2,NA,NA,TRBV7-8,TGTGCCAGCAGCGAGAAGGCCAGGGATGGCTACACCTTC,CASSEKARDGYTF
TRBJ1-5,few,NA,TRBV7-2,TGTGCCAGCAGCTTAGATCCAGGAAGCAATCAGCCCCAGCATTTT,CASSLDPGSNQPQHF
TRBJ1-5,NA,NA,TRBV18,TGTGCCAGCTCACCCAGGCAGGGGCTAGATCAGCCCCAGCATTTT,CASSPRQGLDQPQHF
TRBJ1-3,NA,TRBD1,TRBV10-3,TGTGCCATAGGACAGGGAGGAAACACCATATATTTT,CAIGQGGNTIYF
TRBJ2-7,once,NA,TRBV9,TGTGCCAGCAGCCCAGAAGAGGGATGGAATGAGCAGTACTTC,CASSPEEGWNEQYF
TRBJ2-5,NA,NA,TRBV5-4,TGTGCCAGCAGCCATGGCGGGTCCCAAGAGACCCAGTACTTC,CASSHGGSQETQYF
TRBJ1-5,NA,NA,TRBV19,TGTGCCAGTAGTTCCCAGGGGAAAAGCAATCAGCCCCAGCATTTT,CASSSQGKSNQPQHF
TRBJ1-1,NA,NA,TRBV28,TGTGCCAGCAACCCGAGCACGGACACTGAAGCTTTCTTT,CASNPSTDTEAFF
TRBJ1-5,NA,NA,TRBV18,TGTGCCAGCTCACCACGAGATTCTCAGCCCCAGCATTTT,CASSPRDSQPQHF
TRBJ1-2,NA,NA,TRBV29-1,TGCAGCGTTGAGTTACAGGGAAGCTATGGCTACACCTTC,CSVELQGSYGYTF
TRBJ2-7,NA,NA,TRBV15,TGTGCCACCAGCGGGAGGCGTACAGGGGTGGAGCAGTACTTC,CATSGRRTGVEQYF
TRBJ1-5,NA,NA,TRBV7-2,TGTGCCAGCAGCACTAGGGGGAGAGATCAGCCCCAGCATTTT,CASSTRGRDQPQHF
TRBJ2-2,NA,NA,TRBV6-5,TGTGCCAGCAGTTACGAGGGACACGAGACCGGGGAGCTGTTTTTT,CASSYEGHETGELFF
TRBJ1-2,NA,NA,TRBV28,TGTGCCAGCAGTCTGACAGATAAATCTAACTATGGCTACACCTTC,CASSLTDKSNYGYTF
TRBJ2-3,NA,TRBD2,TRBV5-1,TGCGCCAGCAGCCAATCTAGCGGGAGTCTCCCAGATACGCAGTATTTT,CASSQSSGSLPDTQYF
TRBJ2-6,NA,NA,TRBV21-1,TGTGCCAGCAGCAAAAGGGCGGCGGAGGAAAATCGCTCTGGGGCCAACGTCCTGACTTTC,CASSKRAAEENRSGANVLTF
TRBJ2-1,NA,NA,TRBV10-3,TGTGCCATCAGTGAGAGACGGGACTCCTACAATGAGCAGTTCTTC,CAISERRDSYNEQFF
TRBJ2-2,NA,TRBD2,TRBV7-9,TGTGCCAGCAGCTTTAGCGGGAGTGGCCGATCGAGAATCACCGGGGAGCTGTTTTTT,CASSFSGSGRSRITGELFF
TRBJ2-1,NA,NA,TRBV5-1,TGCGCCAGCAGCTCTAGCTCCTACAATGAGCAGTTCTTC,CASSSSSYNEQFF
TRBJ1-1,NA,NA,TRBV29-1,TGCAGCGTGAACAGGAGACTGAACACTGAAGCTTTCTTT,CSVNRRLNTEAFF
TRBJ1-6,NA,NA,TRBV11-2,TGTGCCAGCAGCTTAGCGGGCAGGGTCGATTCACCCCTCCACTTT,CASSLAGRVDSPLHF
TRBJ2-7,few,NA,TRBV20-1,TGCAGTGCTAGCAACTACGAGCAGTACTTC,CSASNYEQYF
TRBJ2-5,NA,TRBD2,TRBV6-5,TGTGCCAGCAGGGCGGGAGGTAGAGAGACCCAGTACTTC,CASRAGGRETQYF
TRBJ2-3,NA,TRBD2,TRBV12-5,TGTGCTAGTGGTATGGGGGCGGGGGGAGATACGCAGTATTTT,CASGMGAGGDTQYF
TRBJ2-5,NA,NA,TRBV5-1,TGCGCCAGCAGCCCAGGACTCTACCAAGAGACCCAGTACTTC,CASSPGLYQETQYF
TRBJ2-1,NA,NA,TRBV7-6,TGTGCCAGCAGCTTACACACCCCCAATGAGCAGTTCTTC,CASSLHTPNEQFF
TRBJ2-3,NA,TRBD2,TRBV7-8,TGTGCCAGCAGCTTAGGCCTAGGGCCTAGCGGGAGCGCAGATACGCAGTATTTT,CASSLGLGPSGSADTQYF
TRBJ1-5,NA,NA,TRBV15,TGTGCCACGGGCGAGAGAACAGGGTCGCAGCCCCAGCATTTT,CATGERTGSQPQHF
TRBJ2-7,NA,TRBD1,TRBV5-6,TGTGCCAGCAGCTGGGACAGGGACGAGCAGTACTTC,CASSWDRDEQYF
TRBJ2-2,NA,TRBD2,TRBV5-4,TGTGCCAGCAGCAGGACTAGCGGGAGGGGTACCGGGGAGCTGTTTTTT,CASSRTSGRGTGELFF
TRBJ2-5,NA,NA,TRBV7-9,TGTGCCAGCAGCTTAGCTCTCAGGGAGACCCAGTACTTC,CASSLALRETQYF
TRBJ2-7,NA,TRBD1,TRBV10-3,TGTGCCACTATAGACAGGGGATCCGAGCAGTACTTC,CATIDRGSEQYF
TRBJ2-5,NA,TRBD2,TRBV11-2,TGTGCCAGCGGAGAGCGGGACTTCGGGGGAGAGACCCAGTACTTC,CASGERDFGGETQYF
TRBJ2-5,NA,TRBD2,TRBV5-4,TGTGCCAGCAGGGGGACTAGCGGAGGGGTGGAGACCCAGTACTTC,CASRGTSGGVETQYF
TRBJ1-1,NA,NA,TRBV28,TGTGCCAGCACCCGACCGGAGGCCCTACCTTTCTTT,CASTRPEALPFF